The entry below describes one T cell receptor beta chain. This clone was counted a few times. It has no known antigen specificity. Coverage ceases 3 residues before the CDR3 finishes, and the germline J gene fills in the end. Both CVID patients and healthy controls were predominantly of Caucasian heritage. Heparinized peripheral whole blood samples of about 4.5 to 8.5 ml were obtained from each donor. Genomic DNA from adults with common variable immune deficiency (CVID) and from healthy adult controls was the source for sequencing TCRbeta CDR3 repertoires. There were around 22 healthy adult volunteers in the control group (roughly twelve female and 10 male), ranging in age from about 20 to 70 years, with a mean age of around 35. Diluted blood was density-centrifuged over Hypaque 1077 or Ficoll-Paque to isolate peripheral blood mononuclear cells. Genomic DNA was obtained from unsorted mononuclear cells using either Qiagen column purification or a centrifugation-based method.

CVID samples and control samples contributed equivalent amounts of genomic DNA as sequencing input. For every sample, a 60 bp segment covering the rearranged TCRbeta CDR3 region was amplified and then sequenced. The immunoSEQ assay, a bias-corrected multiplex PCR combined with high-throughput sequencing, was used to amplify TCRbeta. Per the source publication's procedure: Each unique nucleotide sequence was treated as a clone and annotated with V, D and J genes, copy number and frequency. Sequences were labeled productive if in frame, and non-productive if out of frame or containing stop codons. Clonality was calculated from Shannon's entropy as previously described. The predicted amino acid sequences of productive clones were used to derive the mean CDR3 Kyte-Doolittle hydropathy. The R hclust function was used to hierarchically cluster scaled V gene usage with Manhattan distance and complete linkage. Sharing of clones by CDR3 amino acid sequence was evaluated by resampling 12 repertoires per group over 100 rounds. The repertoires were searched for approximately 70 published EBV-specific and 245 published CMV-specific TCRbeta sequences. After two CVID samples that produced fewer than 10,000 sequences were dropped from the analysis, 35 to 45 CVID repertoires remained. This is the immuneACCESS table as TCRdb keeps it, with only in-frame sequences that have V and J called. A part of the clones is gone; compared with another copy, unresolved V genes explain less than half, and the rest is unexplained. V and J calls and clone size are those listed in that table; D and trimming were worked out from the DNA. This sample was tabulated with 30,000 to 35,000 clones, among which there are no singletons. Clones ranked in the top ten supply under 5% of the sample.

The data are from a study of T cell clonality in common variable immunodeficiency (dated by TCRdb to the mid-2010s). CDR1 KGHSH and CDR2 LQKENI were looked up in the germline V gene. Reading from cysteine to phenylalanine, the CDR3 counts 14 amino acids. Shown are 33 bases from within the CDR3, in frame from base 1. General conclusions and limits of the study: Correlations between repertoire features and clinical complications were limited by patient heterogeneity within the CVID cohort. CVID TCRbeta sequences reportedly showed fewer deletions and N-nucleotide insertions and lacked highly modified clones with 13 or more V deletions. Compared with healthy controls, CVID subjects showed increased TCRbeta clonality (t-test p = 0.018), a feature most characteristic of about a third of subjects. Although equal DNA input was used, an average of approximately 82,000 unique sequences per sample was obtained for controls, compared with some 34,000 for CVID samples. CVID subjects shared fewer TCRbeta clones with each other than healthy controls did (p < 0.0001). According to the authors, figuring out what caused the increased clonality in CVID would require sequencing the repertoires of T cell subpopulations.

The chain couples TRBV18 to TRBJ2-4, and 13 junction bases match TRBD2. The sequencing input was peripheral blood mononuclear cells. The sequence was collected from a person between 18 and 75 years old in good health. The CDR3 region reads CASSPPGLAGSQYF. Incomplete CDR3 DNA: TGTGCCAGCTCACCACCGGGACTAGCGGGATCT.